This T cell receptor (beta chain) was sequenced in a study of OX40 agonist ivuxolimab in advanced cancers. Study-wide points: Dose levels from 0.1 to 3.0 mg/kg saw CD4+ and CD8+ blood T cells expand clonally by week 6. Also showing low normalized T-cell clonal expansion were some of the nonresponders. On average, a greater number of expanded clones characterised CD8+ T cells relative to CD4+.

TCRdb's table, derived via immunoSEQ multiplex PCR, lists solely in-frame clones and lacks some. Of some 82,000 clones in the sample, 91% are singletons; the top ten hold under 3%. Germline-derived CDR1 and CDR2 are KGHSH and LQKENI. This CDR3 has 16 amino acids. V lost 8 bases, J lost 2 bases, and 21 bases lay in between. At cycle 4 day 1, cycle 7 day 1, and baseline, blood was sampled. In the case of this clone: Antigen unknown.

The source material was CD4+ or CD8+ T cells sorted from blood, sampled in a trial of the OX40 agonist ivuxolimab. The TCR comes from an adult with an advanced solid tumor such as melanoma, head and neck, liver or kidney cancer. The rearrangement joins TRBV18 to TRBJ1-2; D is possibly TRBD1 (5 bases). CDR3 loop: CASTGGGLGINYGYTF. The CDR3 DNA reads TGTGCCAGCACCGGGGGGGGGTTAGGCATAAACTATGGCTACACCTTC.